This TCR beta chain comes out of a study of PD-1 blockade in mismatch repair-deficient tumors. After removal of 2 bases from V and 0 bases from J, the junction contained 11 bases not matched to a gene. Germline V gene sequence: CDR1 SGHDT, CDR2 YYEEEE. The CDR3 extends over 19 amino acids. Time point noted: roughly 10-day in vitro stimulation with candidate neoantigen peptide 7. An approximately 10-day in vitro culture was run per each of several reactive peptides. Remarks on this clone: Its antigen is still unknown.

Method: immunoSEQ multiplex PCR; TCRdb's copy keeps in-frame clones and lacks some. The top ten hold about an eighth of the sample, which has just under 9,000 clones, approximately 89% seen once. The chain is built from TRBV5-6 and TRBJ2-7; 13 nucleotides agree with TRBD2. Here the sequenced sample was cells cultured in vitro, taken from a patient treated with pembrolizumab. This receptor was taken from an adult with mismatch repair-deficient cancer. The CDR3 spells CASSFQTSGRYQSSYEQYF. The CDR3 DNA reads as TGTGCCAGCAGCTTTCAGACTAGCGGGAGGTACCAGAGCTCCTACGAGCAGTACTTC.